This T cell receptor beta chain was captured by sequencing in a study of T cell changes during pregnancy in multiple sclerosis. Profiling relied on immunoSEQ multiplex PCR, and the TCRdb table lists in-frame clones only, not all of them. This sample has 70,000 to 95,000 clones; 90% to 95% occur once, and the top ten carry approximately 2.2%. CDR1 is SGHRS and CDR2 is YFSETQ in the germline V gene. CDR3 length: 14 residues. The V end was cut by 1 base, the J end by 0 bases, with 7 bases between. The receptor comes from a female donor with multiple sclerosis, enrolled in a pregnancy study. The sequenced sample was peripheral blood, obtained in the third trimester of pregnancy. This chain links TRBV5-1 with TRBJ1-2; no clear D. CDR3 in amino acids: CASSLIPANYGYTF. The CDR3 DNA follows: TGCGCCAGCAGCTTGATCCCTGCTAACTATGGCTACACCTTC.